Presented here are 8 T cell receptor beta chains from one specimen sequenced in a study of T cells in Graves' hyperthyroidism and ophthalmopathy. Amplification yielded TCR beta CDR3 regions, with RNA transcripts as the source. HTBI primers were used for first-round RT-PCR of the TCR CDR3. TCRdb re-analysed the multiplex PCR reads in MiXCR, keeping a single row per CDR3 protein. Among fewer than 450,000 distinct CDR3 sequences listed, about 17% were seen once. The source material was blood. These receptor sequences come from a woman in her twenties or thirties with Graves' hyperthyroidism that later progressed to Graves' ophthalmopathy.

This clonotype was seen many times. The gene calls are TRBV20-1 and TRBJ2-7, with D perhaps matching TRBD2 (5 bases). V was clipped by 6 bases and J by 0 bases, with 15 bases between them. CDR3 length: 14 amino acids. CDR1 and CDR2 from the germline V gene are DFQATT and SNEGSKA (reference sequence). The CDR3, as DNA: TGCAGTGCCGACGAGGGCACCAACTCCTACGAGCAGTACTTC. Protein sequence: CSADEGTNSYEQYF.

The chain has TRBV29-1 and TRBJ2-3, with 10 positions matching TRBD2. CDR3 length: 14 amino acids. The V gene's germline CDR1 is SQVTM and CDR2 ANQGSEA. V dropped 3 bases and J dropped 6; count of bases not matched to a gene: 6. The CDR3 region is CSVDGPSGSDTQYF. The DNA for the CDR3 is TGCAGCGTTGATGGTCCTAGCGGGAGTGATACGCAGTATTTT.

There are many counts of this clonotype. V gene TRBV5-4 combines with J gene TRBJ2-1; the D gene is possibly TRBD2 (6 bases). The CDR3 spans 13 residues. Germline CDR1 and CDR2: SGHNT and YYREEE (reference sequence). Between the trimmed V and J ends, which lost 3 bases and 10 bases, there was a span of 14 bases. The CDR3 region has the DNA TGTGCCAGCAGCTCGGACACTAGCCACGAGCAGTTCTTC. Protein: CASSSDTSHEQFF.

This clonotype was counted many times. The chain has TRBV2 and TRBJ1-6; 8 bases fit TRBD1. V was pared by 6 bases and J by 7 bases, with 8 bases of the junction left unmatched. Looked up from germline, CDR1 is SNHLY and CDR2 is FYNNEI. This CDR3 has 15 amino acids. CDR3 residues: CASSRGRRPNSPLHF. CDR3 coding DNA: TGTGCCAGCAGCAGGGGGCGACGACCCAATTCACCCCTCCACTTT.

At least ten counts were recorded for this clonotype. V is TRBV3-1 and J is TRBJ2-7, with D uncertain. This CDR3 spans 14 amino acids. Trimming left V 3 bases short and J 0 bases short, with 9 bases between. Germline assignment: CDR1 LGHDT and CDR2 YNNKEL (reference sequence). CDR3 loop: CASSHSDVSYEQYF. CDR3 in DNA: TGTGCCAGCAGCCACTCGGATGTCTCCTACGAGCAGTACTTC.

At least ten counts were recorded for this clonotype. The V and J genes are TRBV20-1 and TRBJ1-3; D gene uncertain. Trimming removed 3 bases from V and 4 bases from J, with 13 bases in between. The V gene's germline CDR1 is DFQATT and CDR2 SNEGSKA (reference sequence). This CDR3 region has 14 residues. The CDR3 region has the DNA TGCAGTGCTAGTCCCCAGGACCAAGGAAACACCATATATTTT. This sequence encodes CSASPQDQGNTIYF.

V is TRBV6-4 and J is TRBJ2-1; the D gene is possibly TRBD1 (6 bases). This CDR3 region has 11 residues. V lost 4 bases to trimming and J lost 12 bases, with 10 bases between them. The germline V gene encodes CDR1 MRHNA and CDR2 SNTAGT. CDR3 sequence (DNA): TGTGCCAGCAGTGTACAGGGTGGGCAGTTCTTC. Amino acid sequence: CASSVQGGQFF.

This clonotype appeared a few times. The chain combines TRBV5-1 with TRBJ2-2; D might be TRBD1 (6 bases). The CDR3 contains 15 residues. The V gene's germline CDR1 is SGHRS and CDR2 YFSETQ. V was pared by 4 bases and J by 0 bases, with 10 bases between. As DNA, the CDR3 is TGCGCCAGCAGCCCCCGGACAGCGAACACCGGGGAGCTGTTTTTT. This codes for CASSPRTANTGELFF.